This T cell receptor (beta chain) was sequenced in a study of blood T cell repertoires in COVID-19 (dated by TCRdb to 2018 to 2020). As for the study more broadly: Collaborator samples came from the United States, Italy and Spain and covered acute and convalescent phases of COVID-19. The prospective study material was composed of cDNA or gDNA derived from T cells, B-cell-depleted T cells, or PBMCs. Sample metadata almost always included a de-identified subject ID, COVID-19 status, age in years and sex. Where available, HLA class I and class II types were obtained from metadata supplied by the sample provider rather than from assay-based typing. Deeply sampled blood TCRbeta repertoires from subjects exposed to, actively infected with, or recovered from COVID-19 were included in the dataset. Samples came from the ongoing ImmuneRACE study (first 160 participants) plus 1,254 subjects from 6 global collaborators. The repertoires were released in a freely available public database meant as a resource for research on the immune response to SARS-CoV-2. Beyond this particular receptor, the publication reports: The quantity of clinical and demographic metadata differed by source and by participant and was supplied without curation.

Concerning this clone: What this receptor recognizes is not known. There are no base qualities to consult, and no much larger clone falls within one base.

The V end gives up 0 bases and the J end 6 bases, leaving 7 bases in the junction not matched to a gene. Its CDR3 holds 16 amino acids, cysteine through phenylalanine. Here the CDR3 DNA is all that survives: 48 bases in frame from base 1. The germline V gene supplies CDR1 KGHDR and CDR2 SFDVKD. Collaborating institutions collected whole blood in K2EDTA tubes following their own protocols. For TCRbeta analysis, collaborator samples were shipped as frozen whole blood, as isolated PBMCs, or as DNA extracted from either sample type. TCRbeta CDR3 regions were amplified from genomic DNA by means of the immunoSEQ Assay, a bias-controlled multiplex PCR. On the authors' methods: Nucleated cell counts per sample were estimated from amplification of reference gene primers within the assay. Sequence reads were collapsed and filtered to measure the absolute abundance of every unique TCRbeta CDR3 rearrangement. For each sample, productive Simpson clonality was calculated as the square root of Simpson's diversity index over productive rearrangements. TCRdb carries this immuneACCESS record with in-frame sequences only. Its versions omit some clonotypes, under half of them owing to an unresolved V gene in the studies checked, with the rest unexplained. Clonal size and the V and J genes are those of that table, whereas D and trimming came from the DNA. The sample table lists some 250,000 clones, 82% of them with a count of one. The ten largest clonotypes hold 3.1% of the sample.

Here the chain combines TRBV24-1 and TRBJ2-7; 10 nucleotides in the junction match TRBD1. Sequencing input: peripheral blood. The TCR originated in a woman aged 18-29 years with acute or convalescent COVID-19. CDR3 region: CATSDLPGQGRAEQYF. Read as DNA, the sequence is TGTGCCACCAGTGATTTGCCGGGACAGGGGCGAGCCGAGCAGTACTTC.